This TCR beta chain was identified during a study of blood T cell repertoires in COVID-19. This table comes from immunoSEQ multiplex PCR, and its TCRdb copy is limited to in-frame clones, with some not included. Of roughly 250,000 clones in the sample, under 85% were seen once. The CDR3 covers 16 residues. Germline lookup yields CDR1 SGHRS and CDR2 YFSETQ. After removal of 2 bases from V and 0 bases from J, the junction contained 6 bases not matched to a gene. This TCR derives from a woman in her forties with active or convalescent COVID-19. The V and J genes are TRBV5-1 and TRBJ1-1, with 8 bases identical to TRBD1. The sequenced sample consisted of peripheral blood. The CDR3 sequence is CASSFDRGGMNTEAFF. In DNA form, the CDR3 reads TGCGCCAGCAGCTTTGACAGGGGCGGAATGAACACTGAAGCTTTCTTT.